Below are 18 T cell receptor beta chains sequenced from a single sample in a study of radiotherapy plus CTLA-4 blockade in lung cancer. Libraries were prepared by immunoSEQ multiplex PCR; TCRdb keeps only in-frame clonotypes and omits some of them. Among roughly 30,000 clones listed, approximately 80% were seen once. Sequencing used peripheral blood, obtained from a patient treated with radiotherapy plus ipilimumab. The receptor source for this set is a human donor with non-small cell lung cancer who had stable disease on radiotherapy plus ipilimumab.

This clone was recorded only once. The rearrangement uses TRBV5-1 and TRBJ2-6; the D call may be TRBD1 or TRBD2 (5 bases each). The CDR3 runs to 15 residues. The V end was cut by 0 bases, the J end by 4 bases, with 8 bases between. Per the germline V gene, CDR1 is SGHRS and CDR2 is YFSETQ. The CDR3 is CASSLGGSGANVLTF. Written as DNA, the CDR3 is TGCGCCAGCAGCTTGGGGGGGTCGGGGGCCAACGTCCTGACTTTC. Looking up the rest from reference TRBV5-1 and TRBJ2-6 gives the full variable domain: KAGVTQTPRYLIKTRGQQVTLSCSPISGHRSVSWYQQTPGQGLQFLFEYFSETQRNKGNFPGRFSGRQFSNSRSEMNVSTLELGDSALYLCASSLGGSGANVLTFGAGSRLTVL.

The chain uses TRBV5-6 and TRBJ1-3, with D perhaps matching TRBD1 (6 bases). The length of the CDR3 is 18 residues. V lost 4 bases and J 4 bases, leaving 24 bases between the germline ends. Germline CDR1 SGHDT, CDR2 YYEEEE. CDR3 protein: CASSRGGSGAASGNTIYF. CDR3 DNA sequence: TGTGCCAGCAGCAGGGGGGGATCAGGGGCGGCTTCAGGAAACACCATATATTTT.

This chain links TRBV2 with TRBJ2-2, with D tentatively TRBD1 (6 bases). V was shortened by 6 bases and J by 7 bases, with 15 bases between the two germline ends. Germline CDR1 is SNHLY and CDR2 is FYNNEI. This CDR3 contains 14 residues. For the CDR3, the DNA is TGTGCCAGCAGAGGGGGTGAAGCCCGCGGGGAGCTGTTTTTT. Its translation: CASRGGEARGELFF.

This chain connects TRBV5-6 to TRBJ1-4, with 12 bases that match TRBD1. The CDR3 is made up of 17 amino acids. CDR1 and CDR2 (germline): SGHDT, YYEEEE. V lost 0 bases to trimming and J lost 2 bases; unmatched junction nucleotides: 2. The CDR3 region is CASSLDGTGGTNEKLFF. For the CDR3, the DNA is TGTGCCAGCAGCTTGGACGGGACAGGGGGCACTAATGAAAAACTGTTTTTT.

The V gene is TRBV28, the J gene TRBJ1-1; D might be TRBD1 (6 bases). The CDR3 consists of 12 residues. Germline V gene data show CDR1 as MDHEN and CDR2 as SYDVKM. Trimming took 5 bases from V and 11 from J, leaving 15 bases between them. The CDR3 DNA reads TGTGCCAGCAGTCAGCAGGGGAATTTGGCTTTCTTT. As protein: CASSQQGNLAFF.

The CDR3 DNA sequence: TGCGCCAGCAGCTTCGGGACAGGGGGCAGGACCCAGTACTTC. This sequence encodes CASSFGTGGRTQYF. V usage is TRBV5-1 and J usage is TRBJ2-5; 12 bases are a match to TRBD1. CDR3 length equals 14 residues. Germline V gene sequence: CDR1 SGHRS, CDR2 YFSETQ. After removal of 2 bases from V and 7 bases from J, the junction contained 3 bases not matched to a gene.

This clone was seen a handful of times. V gene TRBV5-1 combines with J gene TRBJ2-7; D possibly corresponds to TRBD2 (6 bases). The germline gives CDR1 SGHRS, CDR2 YFSETQ. CDR3 length: 15 residues. The CDR3 region is CASSLQRVSSYEQYV. The DNA for the CDR3 is TGTGCCAGCAGCTTGCAGCGGGTAAGCTCCTACGAGCAGTACGTC.

This sequence joins TRBV5-4 and TRBJ1-3, with D possibly TRBD1 on 6 matching bases. Germline CDR1 is SGHNT and CDR2 is YYREEE (reference sequence). Trimming left V 4 bases short and J 4 bases short, with 9 bases between. This CDR3 region has 13 residues. CDR3 sequence reads: CASSLGQGNTIYF. CDR3 in DNA: TGTGCCAGCAGCCTAGGACAGGGAAACACCATATATTTT. The variable domain in full, completed from reference TRBV5-4 and TRBJ1-3, reads ETGVTQSPTHLIKTRGQQVTLRCSSQSGHNTVSWYQQALGQGPQFIFQYYREEENGRGNFPPRFSGLQFPNYSSELNVNALELDDSALYLCASSLGQGNTIYFGEGSWLTVV.

The chain has TRBV7-2 and TRBJ1-2; D possibly corresponds to TRBD1 (5 bases). The ends were cut back, 4 bases at V and 1 base at J, with 16 bases in the middle. Per the germline V gene, CDR1 is SGHTA and CDR2 is FQGNSA. The CDR3 spans 16 residues. The CDR3 DNA is TGTGCCAGCAGCTCGACTCGGGGGAACAATAACTATGGCTACACCTTC. This gives the protein CASSSTRGNNNYGYTF.

This clone was recorded a few times. This chain uses TRBV19 with TRBJ2-7; no clear D. Trimming took off 1 base at V and 3 bases at J, with 10 bases between the two ends. This CDR3 is built from 14 residues. Per germline, CDR1 LNHDA and CDR2 SQIVND (reference sequence). The CDR3 region has the DNA TGTGCCAGTAGTATAGGCGTCAGCAACTACGAGCAGTACTTC. This codes for CASSIGVSNYEQYF.

This clone showed up just a few times. The genes are TRBV21-1 and TRBJ1-2; the D call of TRBD1 is as the table states it, not checked on the DNA. TRBV21-1 is a pseudogene segment. This CDR3 has 14 residues. CDR3 coding DNA: TGTGCCAGCAGCAGCCGGGACAGCAACTATGGCTACACCTTC. This sequence encodes CASSSRDSNYGYTF.

This clone was recorded only once. This chain joins TRBV5-1 and TRBJ2-1, with D maybe TRBD2 (6 bases). CDR3 length equals 18 residues. Germline CDR1 is SGHRS and CDR2 is YFSETQ. The V end lost 0 bases, the J end lost 0 bases, and 16 bases lay between the germline ends. The CDR3 DNA sequence: TGCGCCAGCAGCTTGGGATTTGCGGGGCAGAGCTCCTACAATGAGCAGTTCTTC. Translating gives CASSLGFAGQSSYNEQFF.

This clone was recorded only once. The chain links TRBV5-4 to TRBJ2-7; 8 bases match TRBD1. Trimming at V came to 4 bases and at J to 5 bases, leaving 2 bases not matched to a gene. CDR1 SGHNT and CDR2 YYREEE come from the germline V gene (reference sequence). This CDR3 contains 12 residues. CDR3 sequence reads: CASSPGQDEQYF. The CDR3 nucleotides read TGTGCCAGCAGCCCGGGACAGGACGAGCAGTACTTC.

The chain combines TRBV7-9 with TRBJ1-4; 9 positions agree with TRBD1. Trimming cost V 4 bases and J 8 bases; bases outside gene matches: 5. The CDR3 covers 14 residues. The germline V gene has CDR1 SEHNR and CDR2 FQNEAQ (reference sequence). The CDR3 region is CASSSGQGGEKLFF. In DNA, the CDR3 is TGTGCCAGCAGCTCGGGACAGGGTGGAGAAAAACTGTTTTTT.

The chain has TRBV9 and TRBJ1-1; 7 bases are a match to TRBD1. Germline V lookup: CDR1 SGDLS, CDR2 YYNGEE. V lost 0 bases, J lost 10 bases, and 6 bases stayed unmatched. The CDR3 covers 13 residues. CDR3 protein: CASSVEGGRVAFF. CDR3 DNA sequence: TGTGCCAGCAGCGTAGAAGGGGGCAGAGTAGCTTTCTTT.

On this clone itself: Other DNA sequences from this sample encode an identical CDR3 as well. This chain links TRBV25-1 with TRBJ2-1, with a tentative D call TRBD2 (5 bases). V was cut by 1 base and J by 15 bases, with 16 bases left in between. CDR1 is MGHDK and CDR2 is SYGVNS in the germline V gene. This CDR3 contains 13 residues. The CDR3 nucleotides read TGTGCCAGCAGTGAATCTGGAGGTGGATCACGGTTCTTC. This encodes CASSESGGGSRFF.

The chain joins TRBV6-1 to TRBJ2-7; the D gene is possibly TRBD2 (5 bases). Per the germline V gene, CDR1 is MNHNS and CDR2 is SASEGT. Trimming removed 5 bases from V and 2 bases from J, with 13 bases in between. The CDR3 is made up of 14 amino acids. This chain's CDR3 is CASSTPGSPYEQYV. CDR3 DNA sequence: TGTGCCAGCAGTACACCGGGGTCCCCCTACGAGCAGTACGTC.

CDR3 in DNA: TGTGCCAGCCTCCAGATTGGGCCTAACTATGGCTACACCTTC. It is translated as CASLQIGPNYGYTF. The chain has TRBV28 and TRBJ1-2, with no clear D. The CDR3 totals 14 residues. The ends were cut back, 8 bases at V and 0 bases at J, with 13 bases in the middle. Germline values: CDR1 MDHEN, CDR2 SYDVKM.